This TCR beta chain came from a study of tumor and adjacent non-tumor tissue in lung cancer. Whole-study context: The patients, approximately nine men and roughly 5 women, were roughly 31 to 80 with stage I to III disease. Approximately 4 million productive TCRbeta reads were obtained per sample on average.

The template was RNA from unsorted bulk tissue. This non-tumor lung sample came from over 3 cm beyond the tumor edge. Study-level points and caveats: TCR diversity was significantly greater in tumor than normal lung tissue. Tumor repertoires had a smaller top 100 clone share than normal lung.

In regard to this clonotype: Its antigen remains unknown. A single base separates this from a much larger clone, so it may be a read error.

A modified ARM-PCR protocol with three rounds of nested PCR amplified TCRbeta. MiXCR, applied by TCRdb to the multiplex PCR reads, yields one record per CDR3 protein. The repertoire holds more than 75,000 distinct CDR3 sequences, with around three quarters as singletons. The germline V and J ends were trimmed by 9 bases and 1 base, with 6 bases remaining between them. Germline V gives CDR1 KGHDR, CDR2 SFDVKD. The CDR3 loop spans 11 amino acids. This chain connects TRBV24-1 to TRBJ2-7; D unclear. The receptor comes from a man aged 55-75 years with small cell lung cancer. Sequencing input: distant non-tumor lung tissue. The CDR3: CATDWSYEQYV. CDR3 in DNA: TGTGCCACCGACTGGTCCTACGAGCAGTACGTC.